This T cell receptor beta chain was documented in a study of Tregs in tolerant kidney transplant recipients. A word on this clone: The target antigen is unknown.

Measured with immunoSEQ multiplex PCR; TCRdb has only the in-frame clones, and not every one. Seen here are about 50,000 clones, 89% observed once, and the top ten hold about a sixth. Study results and limitations: Nucleotide sequences could not be compared across some patients' samples due to primer changes. The small number of patients limits these findings pending further validation.

Recipients received nonmyeloablative bone marrow transplants from related graft donors, with transient mixed chimerism. Sequencing was performed on CD8+ T cells from blood (PBMCs), taken 12 months after the transplant. This sequence originates from a human patient who received a combined kidney and bone marrow transplant. Part of the T cell pool may stem from the graft donor.

CDR3 loop: CAWYRRRETQYF. The CDR3 nucleotides read TGTGCCTGGTACAGGAGACGAGAGACCCAGTACTTC. V is TRBV30 and J is TRBJ2-5; tentatively, D is TRBD1 (5 bases). This CDR3 comprises 12 residues. Looked up from germline, CDR1 is GTSNPN and CDR2 is SVGIG (reference sequence). V lost 5 bases, J lost 4 bases, and 11 bases lay in between.